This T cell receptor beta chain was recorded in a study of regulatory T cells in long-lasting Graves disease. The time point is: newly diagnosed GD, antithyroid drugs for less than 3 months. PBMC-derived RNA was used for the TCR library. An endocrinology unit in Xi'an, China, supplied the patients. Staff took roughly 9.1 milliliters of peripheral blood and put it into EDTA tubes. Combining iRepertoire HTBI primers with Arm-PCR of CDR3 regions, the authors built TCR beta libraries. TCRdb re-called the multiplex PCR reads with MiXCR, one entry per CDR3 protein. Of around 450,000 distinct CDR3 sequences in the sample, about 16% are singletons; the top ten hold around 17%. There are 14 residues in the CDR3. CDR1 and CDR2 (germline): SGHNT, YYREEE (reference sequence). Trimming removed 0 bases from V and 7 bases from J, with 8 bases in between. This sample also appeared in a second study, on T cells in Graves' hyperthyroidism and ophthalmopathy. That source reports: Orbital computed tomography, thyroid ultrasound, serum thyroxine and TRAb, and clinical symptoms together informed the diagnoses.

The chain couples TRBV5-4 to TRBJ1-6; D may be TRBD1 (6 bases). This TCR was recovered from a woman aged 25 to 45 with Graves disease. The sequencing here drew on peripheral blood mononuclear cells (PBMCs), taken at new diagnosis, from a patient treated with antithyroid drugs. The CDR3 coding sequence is TGTGCCAGCAGCTTGGAACAGGGCAATTCACCCCTCCACTTT. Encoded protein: CASSLEQGNSPLHF.